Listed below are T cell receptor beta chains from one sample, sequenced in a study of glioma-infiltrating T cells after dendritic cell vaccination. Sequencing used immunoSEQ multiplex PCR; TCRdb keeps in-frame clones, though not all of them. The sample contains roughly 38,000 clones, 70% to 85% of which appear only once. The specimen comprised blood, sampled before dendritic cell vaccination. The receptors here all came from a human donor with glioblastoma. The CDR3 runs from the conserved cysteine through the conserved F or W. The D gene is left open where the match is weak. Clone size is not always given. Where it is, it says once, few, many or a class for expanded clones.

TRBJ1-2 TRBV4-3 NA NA CASSQGRQGYTF TGCGCCAGCAGCCAAGGCAGGCAGGGCTACACCTTC
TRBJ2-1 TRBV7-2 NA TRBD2 CASSRRASGGGAYNEQFF TGTGCCAGCAGCCGGCGTGCATCGGGCGGGGGGGCCTACAATGAGCAGTTCTTC
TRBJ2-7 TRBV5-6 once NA CASSQIRSGFPYEQYF TGTGCCAGCAGCCAGATCCGGAGCGGGTTCCCCTACGAGCAGTACTTC
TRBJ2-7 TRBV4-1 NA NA CASSQELGLGREQYF TGCGCCAGCAGCCAAGAACTGGGGCTAGGTCGCGAGCAGTACTTC
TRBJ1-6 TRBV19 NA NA CASSRVGGFSPLHF TGTGCCAGTAGTAGGGTGGGGGGGTTTTCACCCCTCCACTTT
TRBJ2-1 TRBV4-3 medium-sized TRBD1 CASSQEQGTVEQFF TGCGCCAGCAGCCAAGAACAGGGGACGGTCGAGCAGTTCTTC
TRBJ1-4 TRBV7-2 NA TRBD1 CASSPRDSEKLFF TGTGCCAGCAGTCCCAGGGACAGTGAAAAACTGTTTTTT
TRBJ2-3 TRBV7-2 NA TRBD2 CASSVKAGGETTQYF TGTGCCAGCAGCGTAAAAGCGGGGGGCGAGACTACGCAGTATTTT
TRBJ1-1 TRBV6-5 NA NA CASSVLTGTEAFF TGTGCCAGCAGCGTATTAACGGGAACTGAAGCTTTCTTT
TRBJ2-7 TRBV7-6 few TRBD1 CASSLRTGGPYEQYF TGTGCCAGCAGCTTAAGGACAGGGGGGCCCTACGAGCAGTACTTC
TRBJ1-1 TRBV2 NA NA CASKRQNTEAFF TGTGCCAGCAAGAGACAAAACACTGAAGCTTTCTTT
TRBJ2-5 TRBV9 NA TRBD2 CASSVGAGAAETQYF TGTGCCAGCAGCGTAGGAGCGGGGGCGGCAGAGACCCAGTACTTC
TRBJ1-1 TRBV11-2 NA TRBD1 CASSTWTGWGRDGNTEAFF TGTGCCAGCAGCACATGGACAGGCTGGGGACGGGACGGCAACACTGAAGCTTTCTTT
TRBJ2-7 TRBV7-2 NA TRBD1 CASSPYRQGHEQYF TGTGCCAGCAGCCCTTATCGACAGGGCCACGAGCAGTACTTC
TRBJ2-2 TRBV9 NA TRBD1 CASSALWDSGQLSGELFF TGTGCCAGCAGCGCTCTCTGGGACAGCGGTCAATTGTCCGGGGAGCTGTTTTTT
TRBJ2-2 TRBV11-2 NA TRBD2 CASSLWRLAGANTGELFF TGTGCCAGCAGCTTATGGAGACTAGCGGGGGCAAACACCGGGGAGCTGTTTTTT
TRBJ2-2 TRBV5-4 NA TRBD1 CASAQGAEMTGELFF TGTGCCAGCGCACAGGGGGCGGAGATGACCGGGGAGCTGTTTTTT
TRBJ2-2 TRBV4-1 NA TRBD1 CASSQGLTGVTGELFF TGCGCCAGCAGCCAAGGATTGACAGGGGTCACCGGGGAGCTGTTTTTT
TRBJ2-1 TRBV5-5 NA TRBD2 CASSQIAGTTQFF TGTGCCAGCAGCCAGATAGCGGGGACGACGCAGTTCTTC
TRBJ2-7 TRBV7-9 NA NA CASSLGGIRTREQYF TGTGCCAGCAGCTTAGGCGGGATCCGAACTCGCGAGCAGTACTTC
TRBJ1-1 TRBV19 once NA CASSRATGTEAFF TGTGCCAGTAGTAGGGCCACGGGGACTGAAGCTTTCTTT
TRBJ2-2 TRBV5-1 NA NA CASSLSRGSGELFF TGCGCCAGCAGCTTGTCCAGGGGTTCCGGGGAGCTGTTTTTT
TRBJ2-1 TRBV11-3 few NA CASSLFTNNEQFF TGTGCCAGCAGCCTATTCACCAACAATGAGCAGTTCTTC
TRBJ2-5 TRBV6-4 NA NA CASSGGAGETQYF TGTGCCAGCAGTGGAGGGGCGGGGGAGACCCAGTACTTC
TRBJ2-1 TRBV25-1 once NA CASSRWQGRDEQFF TGTGCCAGCAGTAGGTGGCAGGGGCGGGATGAGCAGTTCTTC
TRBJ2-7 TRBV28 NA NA CASRETDYEQYF TGCGCCAGCAGGGAGACAGACTACGAGCAGTACTTC
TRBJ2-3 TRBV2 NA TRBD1 CASSRTGGTDTQYF TGTGCCAGCAGCCGGACAGGGGGCACAGATACGCAGTATTTT
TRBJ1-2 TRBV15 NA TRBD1 CATSRGGTDEIFYGYTF TGTGCCACCAGCAGAGGAGGGACAGACGAAATTTTCTATGGCTACACCTTC
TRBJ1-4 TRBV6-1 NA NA CASSPGHATNEKLFF TGTGCCAGCAGCCCTGGACATGCAACTAATGAAAAACTGTTTTTT
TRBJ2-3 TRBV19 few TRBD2 CASSKLAAPDTQYF TGTGCCAGTAGTAAACTAGCGGCACCAGATACGCAGTATTTT
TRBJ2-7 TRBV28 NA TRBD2 CASTGGADYEQYF TGTGCCAGTACCGGGGGGGCCGACTACGAGCAGTACTTC
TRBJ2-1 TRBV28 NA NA CASSPSQSGSYNEQFF TGTGCCAGCAGTCCCTCCCAAAGCGGGTCCTACAATGAGCAGTTCTTC
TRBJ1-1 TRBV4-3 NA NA CASSQGDKRMNTEAFF TGCGCCAGCAGCCAAGGGGACAAACGGATGAACACTGAAGCTTTCTTT
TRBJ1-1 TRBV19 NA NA CASSITGSEAFF TGTGCCAGTAGTATCACAGGGAGTGAAGCTTTCTTT
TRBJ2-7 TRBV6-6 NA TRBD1 CASVDRGLSYEQYF TGTGCCAGCGTAGACAGGGGGCTTTCCTACGAGCAGTACTTC
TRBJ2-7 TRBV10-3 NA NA CAISESARDSYEQYF TGTGCCATCAGTGAGTCCGCCAGGGACTCCTACGAGCAGTACTTC
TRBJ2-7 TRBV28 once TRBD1 CASSPGQGMHEQYF TGTGCCAGCAGTCCCGGACAGGGGATGCACGAGCAGTACTTC
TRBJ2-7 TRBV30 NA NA CAWSVGLSTYEQYF TGTGCCTGGAGTGTAGGACTTTCCACCTACGAGCAGTACTTC
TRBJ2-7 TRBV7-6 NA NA CASSLGGSGEQYF TGTGCCAGCAGCTTAGGGGGTAGCGGCGAGCAGTACTTC
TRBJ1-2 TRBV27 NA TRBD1 CASRETGGRLYGYTF TGTGCCAGCAGGGAAACAGGGGGGAGGCTCTATGGCTACACCTTC
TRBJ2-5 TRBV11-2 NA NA CASSPPRADSQETQYF TGTGCCAGCAGCCCACCGAGGGCAGATAGCCAAGAGACCCAGTACTTC
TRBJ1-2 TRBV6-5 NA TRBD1 CASSYVRTGGGYGYTF TGTGCCAGCAGTTACGTCCGGACAGGGGGAGGCTATGGCTACACCTTC
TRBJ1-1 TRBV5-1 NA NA CASGRGLNTEAFF TGCGCCAGCGGGAGGGGGTTGAACACTGAAGCTTTCTTT
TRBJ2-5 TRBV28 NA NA CATSGVRGTGETQYF TGTGCCACATCTGGTGTGAGGGGGACGGGAGAGACCCAGTACTTC
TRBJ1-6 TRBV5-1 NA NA CASSPNDNSPLHF TGCGCCAGCAGCCCAAATGATAATTCACCCCTCCACTTT
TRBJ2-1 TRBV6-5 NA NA CASSSGVYEQFF TGTGCCAGCAGCTCCGGGGTTTATGAGCAGTTCTTC
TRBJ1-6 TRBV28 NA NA CASSLTGYNSPLHF TGTGCCAGCAGTTTGACAGGTTATAATTCACCCCTCCACTTT
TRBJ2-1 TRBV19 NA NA CASSIIYTGVANYNEQFF TGTGCCAGTAGTATTATATATACGGGGGTAGCGAACTACAATGAGCAGTTCTTC
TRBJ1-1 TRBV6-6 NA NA CASSLASSGTEAFF TGTGCCAGCAGTCTGGCTAGTTCCGGGACTGAAGCTTTCTTT
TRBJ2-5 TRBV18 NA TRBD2 CASSPSGGAPQETQYF TGTGCCAGCTCACCAAGCGGGGGGGCCCCCCAAGAGACCCAGTACTTC
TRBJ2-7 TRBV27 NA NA CASSLRGFSYEQYF TGTGCCAGCAGTTTACGAGGGTTCTCCTACGAGCAGTACTTC
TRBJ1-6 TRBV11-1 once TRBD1 CASSRPGQGESPLHF TGTGCCAGCAGCAGACCGGGACAGGGCGAATCACCCCTCCACTTT
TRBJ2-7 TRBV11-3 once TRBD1 CASSSTGAASYF TGTGCCAGCAGCTCTACAGGGGCGGCGTCGTACTTC
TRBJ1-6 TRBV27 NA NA CASSLSSGSYNSPLHF TGTGCCAGCAGTTTAAGTTCAGGATCATATAATTCCCCCCTCCACTTT
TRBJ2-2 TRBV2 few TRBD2 CASTTSGGTVNTGELFF TGTGCCAGCACCACTAGCGGGGGGACTGTTAACACCGGGGAGCTGTTTTTT
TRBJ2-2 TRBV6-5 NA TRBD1 CASSSQGAYTGELFF TGTGCCAGCAGCTCACAGGGGGCTTACACCGGGGAGCTGTTTTTT